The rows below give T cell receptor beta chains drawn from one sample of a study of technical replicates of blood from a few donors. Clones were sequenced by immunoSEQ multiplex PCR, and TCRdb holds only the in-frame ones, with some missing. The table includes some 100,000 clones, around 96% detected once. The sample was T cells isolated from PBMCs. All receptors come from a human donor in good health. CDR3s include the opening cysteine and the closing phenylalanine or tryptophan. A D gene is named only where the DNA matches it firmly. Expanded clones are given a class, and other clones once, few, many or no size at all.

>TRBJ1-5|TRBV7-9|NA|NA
TGTGCCAGCAGCTTAGGGACTCAGATACGGCCCCAGCATTTT
CASSLGTQIRPQHF
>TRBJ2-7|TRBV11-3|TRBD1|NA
TGTGCCAGCAGTCGACAGGGCCACGAGCAGTACTTC
CASSRQGHEQYF
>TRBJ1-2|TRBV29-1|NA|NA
TGCAGCGTCCACCTTTCGGTTGGCTACACCTTC
CSVHLSVGYTF
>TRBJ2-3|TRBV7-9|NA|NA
TGTGCCAGCAGTTTCTACAGGGCCGCAGATACGCAGTATTTT
CASSFYRAADTQYF
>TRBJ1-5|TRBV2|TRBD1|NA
TGTGCCAGCAGCGCCGGGACAGGGGGATCCCAGCCCCAGCATTTT
CASSAGTGGSQPQHF
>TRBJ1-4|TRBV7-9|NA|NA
TGTGCCAGCGGGGAACGGGGGGCAACTAATGAAAAACTGTTTTTT
CASGERGATNEKLFF
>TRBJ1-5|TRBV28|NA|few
TGTGCCAGCACCCCCTCGGTGGAGCCCCAGCATTTT
CASTPSVEPQHF
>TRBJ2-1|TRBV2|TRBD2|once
TGTGCCAGCTTACTAGCGGGGGATCACAATGAGCAGTTCTTC
CASLLAGDHNEQFF
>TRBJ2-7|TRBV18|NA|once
TGTGCCAGCTCACCACGGGCCATCAGCTCCTACGAGCAGTACTTC
CASSPRAISSYEQYF
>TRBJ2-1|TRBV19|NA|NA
TGTGCCAGCCTCCCTTTGGCTTCGCAATCGAATGAGCAGTTCTTC
CASLPLASQSNEQFF
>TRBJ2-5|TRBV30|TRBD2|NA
TGTGCCTGGAGTGTAGGTCTAGCGGGGGCCCGGGACCAGTACTTC
CAWSVGLAGARDQYF
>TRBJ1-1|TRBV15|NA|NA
TGTGCCACCAGAGCCGGGGGGGTTATTGCTGAAGCTTTCTTT
CATRAGGVIAEAFF
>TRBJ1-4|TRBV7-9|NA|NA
TGTGCCAGCAGCCCAGGACAGTCTAATGAAAAACTGTTTTTT
CASSPGQSNEKLFF
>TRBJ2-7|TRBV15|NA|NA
TGTGCCACCAGCAGACAGAAATCCTACGAGCAGTACTTC
CATSRQKSYEQYF
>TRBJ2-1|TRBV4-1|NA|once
TGCGCCAGCAGCTATCCGGGCCAAAGGGCGGGCAATGAGCAGTTCTTC
CASSYPGQRAGNEQFF
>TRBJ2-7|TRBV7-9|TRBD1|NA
TGTGCCAGCAGCTTCGATCAGGGACAGGGTCGGAACGAGCAGTACTTC
CASSFDQGQGRNEQYF
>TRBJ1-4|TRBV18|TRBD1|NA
TGTGCCAGCTCACCACCCGACAGGGTTGAAAAACTGTTTTTT
CASSPPDRVEKLFF
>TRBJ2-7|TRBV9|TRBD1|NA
TGTGCCAGCAGCCCACGCGGGACAGGGCTATTCTACGAGCAGTACTTC
CASSPRGTGLFYEQYF
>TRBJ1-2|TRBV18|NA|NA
TGTGCCAGCTCACCACCGAACGGAGTAGGCAACTATGGCTACACCTTC
CASSPPNGVGNYGYTF
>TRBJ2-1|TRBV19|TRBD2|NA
TGTGCCAGTAGGAAACCGGGACTAGCATCTGGCAATGAGCAGTTCTTC
CASRKPGLASGNEQFF
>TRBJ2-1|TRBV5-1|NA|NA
TGCGCCAGCAGCTTGCGGCGGGGAGACAATGAGCAGTTCTTC
CASSLRRGDNEQFF
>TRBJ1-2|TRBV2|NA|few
TGTGCCAGCAGTGAAGGAGGTCAGGGAATCTATGGCTACACCTTC
CASSEGGQGIYGYTF
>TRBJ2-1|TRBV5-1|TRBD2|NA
TGCGCCAGCAGCTTGGTCACCGGGGGGGGCGTAGATGAGCAGTTCTTC
CASSLVTGGGVDEQFF
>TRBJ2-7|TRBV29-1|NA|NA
TGCAGCGTAGGAGGAGGGCCCGCGAGCTCCTACGAGCAGTACTTC
CSVGGGPASSYEQYF
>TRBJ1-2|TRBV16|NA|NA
TGTGCCAGCAGCCCACAGCCTACAAGATTCTATGGCTACACCTTC
CASSPQPTRFYGYTF
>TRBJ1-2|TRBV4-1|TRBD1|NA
TGCGCCAGCAGCCACGAAACCACGGGACAGGGGATTTTTGGCTATGGCTACACCTTC
CASSHETTGQGIFGYGYTF
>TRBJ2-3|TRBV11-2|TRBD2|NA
TGTGCCAGCAGCCTTAGCGGGAGATCGCGAGATACGCAGTATTTT
CASSLSGRSRDTQYF
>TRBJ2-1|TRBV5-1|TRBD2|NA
TGCGCCAGCAGCTTGCTAGCGGCCTCCTCCAATGAGCAGTTCTTC
CASSLLAASSNEQFF
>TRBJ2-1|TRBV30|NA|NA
TGTGCCTGGCAGGGGCCCCTTTTGAATGAGCAGTTCTTC
CAWQGPLLNEQFF
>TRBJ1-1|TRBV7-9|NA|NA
TGTGCCAGCAGCTTCAGGGAGGAGGGGACTGAAGCTTTCTTT
CASSFREEGTEAFF
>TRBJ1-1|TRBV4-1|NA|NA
TGCGCCAGCAGCCAAGAGGGGGGGTCGAACACTGAAGCTTTCTTT
CASSQEGGSNTEAFF
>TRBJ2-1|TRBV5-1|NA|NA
TGCGCCAGCAGCTTAGCGGCCTGGGGATCCTACAATGAGCAGTTCTTC
CASSLAAWGSYNEQFF
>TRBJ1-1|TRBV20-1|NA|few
TGCAGCGCAGTAATGGGGAGACCAGCTTTCTTT
CSAVMGRPAFF